These T cell receptor beta chains were read from a single sample in a study of T cell responses to AZD1222 COVID-19 vaccine. TCRdb keeps only in-frame clones here, not all; method: immunoSEQ multiplex PCR. The sample contains 150,000 to 200,000 clones, 87% of which appear only once. The sequencing used peripheral blood, collected on day 0 of MenACWY control vaccination. The receptor source for this set is an adult in good health. Both conserved end residues are part of each CDR3. The order of the fields is V gene, J gene, CDR3 protein.

V gene: TRBV19
J gene: TRBJ2-7
CDR3 protein: CASSTSDRGYEQYF

V gene: TRBV5-1
J gene: TRBJ2-1
CDR3 protein: CASSAQWRDSGNEQFF

V gene: TRBV27
J gene: TRBJ2-1
CDR3 protein: CASSSLPRLAGGYNEQFF

V gene: TRBV7-9
J gene: TRBJ1-2
CDR3 protein: CASTQIEGRQDYTF

V gene: TRBV29-1
J gene: TRBJ1-2
CDR3 protein: CSVRQGYGYTF

V gene: TRBV25-1
J gene: TRBJ1-4
CDR3 protein: CASKGSGVEKLFF

V gene: TRBV30
J gene: TRBJ1-1
CDR3 protein: CAWSWTTVAEAFF

V gene: TRBV3-1/TRBV3-2
J gene: TRBJ2-1
CDR3 protein: CASSQDVSGRNNEQFF

V gene: TRBV5-4
J gene: TRBJ1-2
CDR3 protein: CASSLGGTQVLNYGYTF

V gene: TRBV30
J gene: TRBJ1-2
CDR3 protein: CAWSVGGSGGYTF

V gene: TRBV5-1
J gene: TRBJ2-7
CDR3 protein: CASSLGTQFSYEQYF

V gene: TRBV6-5
J gene: TRBJ2-1
CDR3 protein: CASSYSGGHSEQFF

V gene: TRBV6-1
J gene: TRBJ1-2
CDR3 protein: CASSELGDYGYTF

V gene: TRBV30
J gene: TRBJ2-1
CDR3 protein: CAWSSPGPIHEQFF

V gene: TRBV27
J gene: TRBJ2-7
CDR3 protein: CASSFEASGSYEQYF

V gene: TRBV5-1
J gene: TRBJ2-7
CDR3 protein: CASSLAVMSGNSYEQYF

V gene: TRBV28
J gene: TRBJ2-1
CDR3 protein: CASSTLGRDGDEQFF

V gene: TRBV13
J gene: TRBJ2-7
CDR3 protein: CASSLGLEGGGSYEQYF

V gene: TRBV12-3/TRBV12-4
J gene: TRBJ1-1
CDR3 protein: CASSLSGNTEAFF

V gene: TRBV6-1
J gene: TRBJ2-6
CDR3 protein: CASSVTGTPDSGANVLTF

V gene: TRBV4-1
J gene: TRBJ2-2
CDR3 protein: CASSQVGARELFF

V gene: TRBV2
J gene: TRBJ1-4
CDR3 protein: CASSEARGEKLFF

V gene: TRBV5-1
J gene: TRBJ1-5
CDR3 protein: CASSLAYGDQPQHF

V gene: TRBV2
J gene: TRBJ1-5
CDR3 protein: CASSEDRGNQPQHF

V gene: TRBV12-3/TRBV12-4
J gene: TRBJ2-3
CDR3 protein: CASRTSTDTQYF

V gene: TRBV7-8
J gene: TRBJ2-5
CDR3 protein: CASSAYAGTLQETQYF

V gene: TRBV20-1
J gene: TRBJ1-2
CDR3 protein: CSARDSDGYTF

V gene: TRBV30
J gene: TRBJ2-3
CDR3 protein: CAWSVVGGTDTQYF

V gene: TRBV30
J gene: TRBJ1-3
CDR3 protein: CAWSPSGNTIYF

V gene: TRBV3-1/TRBV3-2
J gene: TRBJ2-7
CDR3 protein: CASSNVAGAYEQYF

V gene: TRBV28
J gene: TRBJ2-1
CDR3 protein: CASSFRGGAYNEQFF

V gene: TRBV11-2
J gene: TRBJ2-1
CDR3 protein: CASGQGLAGELNEQFF